The 17 T cell receptor beta chains below come from one sample, sequenced in a study of blood T cell repertoires in COVID-19. Profiled with immunoSEQ multiplex PCR; TCRdb holds only in-frame clones, not every one. The data hold approximately 130,000 clones, with more than 65% observed a single time. Source material: peripheral blood. Receptor source: a woman in her seventies with acute or convalescent COVID-19.

This clone occurred once. This specimen includes other DNA sequences encoding the same CDR3. V is TRBV7-2 and J is TRBJ2-7; no reliable D call. Trimming cost V 2 bases and J 5 bases, with 4 bases left between them. CDR3 length: 11 amino acids. Germline loops: CDR1 SGHTA, CDR2 FQGNSA. The CDR3 region is CASSLLDEQYF. The CDR3 DNA sequence: TGTGCCAGCAGCTTACTCGACGAGCAGTACTTC. The full variable domain, completed using reference TRBV7-2 and TRBJ2-7, is GAGVSQSPSNKVTEKGKDVELRCDPISGHTALYWYRQSLGQGLEFLIYFQGNSAPDKSGLPSDRFSAERTGGSVSTLTIQRTQQEDSAVYLCASSLLDEQYFGPGTRLTVT.

The chain couples TRBV6-6 to TRBJ2-6, with D perhaps TRBD1 (5 bases). Looked up from germline, CDR1 is MNHNY and CDR2 is SVGAGI (reference sequence). Trimming removed 6 bases at V and 0 bases at J, with 9 bases between. The CDR3 runs to 15 residues. CDR3 sequence reads: CASSLGLSGANVLTF. The CDR3 DNA follows: TGTGCCAGCAGCCTGGGGCTCTCTGGGGCCAACGTCCTGACTTTC.

This clone was found a few times. The chain is built from TRBV28 and TRBJ1-6; 11 bases align to TRBD1. Per germline, CDR1 MDHEN and CDR2 SYDVKM. The CDR3 has 15 amino acids. V gave up 3 bases and J gave up 10 bases; unmatched junction bases: 5. Here the CDR3 reads CASSLGQGGSSPLHF. The CDR3 DNA reads as TGTGCCAGCAGTTTGGGACAGGGGGGAAGCTCACCCCTCCACTTT.

The chain joins TRBV2 to TRBJ1-2; possibly TRBD1 for D (6 bases). Germline assignment: CDR1 SNHLY and CDR2 FYNNEI. Trimming took off 6 bases at V and 10 bases at J, with 9 bases between the two ends. The CDR3 is made up of 10 amino acids. The CDR3: CASRAGDYTF. CDR3 nucleotide sequence: TGTGCCAGCAGGGCAGGGGACTACACCTTC.

This clone was observed a single time. The CDR3 DNA reads as TGTGCCAGCAGTGAACGGGGTGATAATTCACCCCTCCACTTT. Translated, it gives CASSERGDNSPLHF. This rearrangement joins TRBV6-1 to TRBJ1-6; unclear D gene. The CDR3 loop spans 14 amino acids. Germline CDR1 is MNHNS and CDR2 is SASEGT. Trimming pared 2 bases from V and 5 bases from J, leaving 7 bases between.

This clone was seen at least ten times. The chain recombines TRBV15 with TRBJ2-7, with 8 bases fitting TRBD2. Germline assignment: CDR1 LNHNV and CDR2 YYDKDF (reference sequence). The CDR3 sequence is 15 residues long. J gave up 4 bases and V 1 base, and 6 bases lay outside the gene matches. In DNA form, the CDR3 reads TGTGCCACCAGCAGAGGGCGGGGGGCGCGGTACGAGCAGTACTTC. Translation: CATSRGRGARYEQYF.

The chain employs TRBV6-5 and TRBJ2-1, with TRBD2 identical over 7 bases. CDR1 is MNHEY and CDR2 is SVGAGI in the germline V gene. The ends lost 2 bases at V and 4 bases at J; junction bases unmatched: 5. The CDR3 has 15 residues. CDR3 DNA sequence: TGTGCCAGCAGTTACGGTAGCGGGTGGTACAATGAGCAGTTCTTC. This translates into CASSYGSGWYNEQFF.

This clone was detected a few times. The chain combines TRBV9 with TRBJ1-1; 10 bases map to TRBD1. Germline loops: CDR1 SGDLS, CDR2 YYNGEE. V was clipped by 4 bases and J by 1 base; unmatched bases: 4. CDR3 length equals 15 residues. The CDR3 protein is CASSRGQGTNTEAFF. As DNA, the CDR3 is TGTGCCAGCAGCCGGGGACAGGGGACGAACACTGAAGCTTTCTTT.

The chain couples TRBV12-5 to TRBJ2-5; 7 bases are shared with TRBD2. Germline V CDR1 and CDR2: LGHNT, FRNRAP. With 1 base clipped from V and 2 bases from J, the junction kept 4 bases outside the gene matches. CDR3 length: 15 amino acids. CDR3 bases: TGTGCTAGTGGTTTGGGGCTAGCGGAGCAAGAGACCCAGTACTTC. This gives the protein CASGLGLAEQETQYF.

This clone appeared once. The chain has TRBV3-1 (or the pseudogene TRBV3-2) and TRBJ1-1; D possibly corresponds to TRBD1 (5 bases). The CDR3 is 14 amino acids. The germline V and J ends were trimmed by 4 bases and 3 bases, with 12 bases remaining between them. From germline, CDR1 is LGHDT and CDR2 YNNKEL (reference sequence). For the CDR3, the DNA is TGTGCCAGCAGCCCAAATCCGGGGGACACTGAAGCTTTCTTT. Translation: CASSPNPGDTEAFF.

The chain recombines TRBV12-3 or TRBV12-4 with TRBJ2-7; 9 bases line up with TRBD1. Losses at the gene ends were 8 bases for V and 7 bases for J; bases not matched to a gene: 3. The CDR3 contains 11 residues. CDR3 nucleotides: TGTGCCAGCGGACAGGGGTGGGAGCAGTACTTC. This encodes CASGQGWEQYF.

The chain has TRBV12-5 and TRBJ1-6; 7 nucleotides match TRBD1. Germline CDR1 is LGHNT and CDR2 is FRNRAP. There are 17 residues in the CDR3. The J segment lost 4 bases and the V segment lost 4 bases, leaving 10 bases of the junction unmatched. This chain's CDR3 is CASGSPTGTAYNSPLHF. The CDR3 bases are TGTGCTAGTGGTTCACCCACCGGGACAGCTTATAATTCACCCCTCCACTTT.

The chain is built from TRBV5-4 and TRBJ2-7; D unresolved. This CDR3 contains 14 residues. Looked up from germline, CDR1 is SGHNT and CDR2 is YYREEE (reference sequence). Trimming cost V 2 bases and J 3 bases, with 12 bases left between them. CDR3 in DNA: TGTGCCAGCAGCTTTGATTCAGGTGGCTACGAGCAGTACTTC. Translating it yields CASSFDSGGYEQYF.

This clone was seen repeatedly, ten times or more. V usage is TRBV3-1 (or the pseudogene TRBV3-2) and J usage is TRBJ1-2; D may be TRBD1 (6 bases). The length of the CDR3 is 13 residues. V gave up 5 bases and J gave up 3 bases, with 10 bases separating them. The germline V gene has CDR1 LGHDT and CDR2 YNNKEL (reference sequence). The CDR3 loop reads CASSAPGDYGYTF. CDR3 bases: TGTGCCAGCAGCGCTCCAGGGGACTATGGCTACACCTTC.

This clone was picked up a small number of times. The chain joins TRBV7-9 to TRBJ1-1; TRBD1 matches 11 bases. Looked up from germline, CDR1 is SEHNR and CDR2 is FQNEAQ (reference sequence). V lost 5 bases, J lost 1 base, and 6 bases stayed unmatched. The CDR3 length is 16 residues. The CDR3 loop reads CASSRWTGGTNTEAFF. In DNA form, the CDR3 reads TGTGCCAGCAGCCGCTGGACAGGGGGCACGAACACTGAAGCTTTCTTT.

The chain couples TRBV14 to TRBJ1-1; D unclear. The CDR3 loop spans 12 amino acids. V lost 1 base, J lost 5 bases, and 5 bases lay in between. CDR1 is SGHDN, CDR2 FVKESK, per germline. CDR3 nucleotides: TGTGCCAGCAGCCAAGCTAGGACTGAAGCTTTCTTT. Translated, it gives CASSQARTEAFF.

This clone occurred a few times. This chain joins TRBV2 and TRBJ1-4, with 9 bases fitting TRBD1. Germline V CDR1 and CDR2: SNHLY, FYNNEI. With 9 bases clipped from V and 4 bases from J, the junction kept 3 bases outside the gene matches. This CDR3 contains 13 residues. For the CDR3, the DNA is TGTGCCAGGAGACAGGGGGATAATGAAAAACTGTTTTTT. Translating it yields CARRQGDNEKLFF.